The rows below give T cell receptor beta chains drawn from one sample of a study of blood T cell repertoires in COVID-19. Method: immunoSEQ multiplex PCR; TCRdb's copy keeps in-frame clones and lacks some. The sample lists 90,000 to 150,000 clones; less than 90% were seen once. Sequenced: peripheral blood. The receptors were gathered from a man at least 80 years old with acute or convalescent COVID-19. CDR3s include the opening cysteine and the closing phenylalanine or tryptophan. Fields, in order: CDR3 protein, clone size, V gene, J gene, CDR3 length. Rows may omit the clone size; those that give it use once, few, many or a size class.

cdr3_aa: CASSLADGGQETQYF
clone_size: .
v_call: TRBV11-2
j_call: TRBJ2-5
cdr3_length: 15

cdr3_aa: CASSIRQGSTEAFF
clone_size: .
v_call: TRBV2
j_call: TRBJ1-1
cdr3_length: 14

cdr3_aa: CAWGSRQSNQPQHF
clone_size: few
v_call: TRBV30
j_call: TRBJ1-5
cdr3_length: 14

cdr3_aa: CASSLEGSSGRQNEQFF
clone_size: once
v_call: TRBV7-9
j_call: TRBJ2-1
cdr3_length: 17

cdr3_aa: CASSYTPGIYGYTF
clone_size: .
v_call: TRBV6-2/TRBV6-3
j_call: TRBJ1-2
cdr3_length: 14

cdr3_aa: CALRGNTGELFF
clone_size: .
v_call: TRBV19
j_call: TRBJ2-2
cdr3_length: 12

cdr3_aa: CASSPQGGRATGELFF
clone_size: .
v_call: TRBV18
j_call: TRBJ2-2
cdr3_length: 16

cdr3_aa: CASSLYPGQDNQPQHF
clone_size: .
v_call: TRBV7-2
j_call: TRBJ1-5
cdr3_length: 16

cdr3_aa: CASSKEFWASYEQYF
clone_size: .
v_call: TRBV21-1
j_call: TRBJ2-7
cdr3_length: 15

cdr3_aa: CATSTPDRWGYTF
clone_size: .
v_call: TRBV15
j_call: TRBJ1-2
cdr3_length: 13

cdr3_aa: CASSFGEGQGGSPLHF
clone_size: .
v_call: TRBV9
j_call: TRBJ1-6
cdr3_length: 16

cdr3_aa: CASSLGDRDRPQHF
clone_size: .
v_call: TRBV5-8
j_call: TRBJ1-5
cdr3_length: 14

cdr3_aa: CSVGGGTSGYNEQFF
clone_size: once
v_call: TRBV29-1
j_call: TRBJ2-1
cdr3_length: 15

cdr3_aa: CASSLGVAGGQETQYF
clone_size: once
v_call: TRBV7-2
j_call: TRBJ2-5
cdr3_length: 16

cdr3_aa: CASSPAPGANSNQPQHF
clone_size: .
v_call: TRBV27
j_call: TRBJ1-5
cdr3_length: 17

cdr3_aa: CASSLSSSGNTIYF
clone_size: .
v_call: TRBV7-6
j_call: TRBJ1-3
cdr3_length: 14

cdr3_aa: CASSTQGDTQYF
clone_size: few
v_call: TRBV11-3
j_call: TRBJ2-3
cdr3_length: 12

cdr3_aa: CASSSGTGGGYTF
clone_size: .
v_call: TRBV12-3/TRBV12-4
j_call: TRBJ1-2
cdr3_length: 13

cdr3_aa: CAISDLAQGGELFF
clone_size: few
v_call: TRBV10-3
j_call: TRBJ2-2
cdr3_length: 14

cdr3_aa: CASSVGREAGNTIYF
clone_size: .
v_call: TRBV9
j_call: TRBJ1-3
cdr3_length: 15

cdr3_aa: CASSYGLAGSGTQYF
clone_size: .
v_call: TRBV6-5
j_call: TRBJ2-3
cdr3_length: 15

cdr3_aa: CASSTGTGNGYTF
clone_size: .
v_call: TRBV9
j_call: TRBJ1-2
cdr3_length: 13

cdr3_aa: CASSLRTSTDTQYF
clone_size: few
v_call: TRBV4-2
j_call: TRBJ2-3
cdr3_length: 14

cdr3_aa: CASSQDGGIGNQPQHF
clone_size: .
v_call: TRBV4-1
j_call: TRBJ1-5
cdr3_length: 16

cdr3_aa: CASSLAFGTGGMNGYTF
clone_size: .
v_call: TRBV5-4
j_call: TRBJ1-2
cdr3_length: 17

cdr3_aa: CASSDGGAGEYNEQFF
clone_size: .
v_call: TRBV10-2
j_call: TRBJ2-1
cdr3_length: 16

cdr3_aa: CASSLGQGGNYGYTF
clone_size: few
v_call: TRBV28
j_call: TRBJ1-2
cdr3_length: 15

cdr3_aa: CASSSQESNQPQHF
clone_size: .
v_call: TRBV28
j_call: TRBJ1-5
cdr3_length: 14

cdr3_aa: CASREGQGGQPQHF
clone_size: .
v_call: TRBV5-1
j_call: TRBJ1-5
cdr3_length: 14

cdr3_aa: CASSQTVSTEAFF
clone_size: .
v_call: TRBV7-2
j_call: TRBJ1-1
cdr3_length: 13

cdr3_aa: CASSFPPAGTGTSPLHF
clone_size: .
v_call: TRBV7-9
j_call: TRBJ1-6
cdr3_length: 17

cdr3_aa: CASSGTPPEKLFF
clone_size: .
v_call: TRBV10-1
j_call: TRBJ1-4
cdr3_length: 13

cdr3_aa: CASSLQGTDTQYF
clone_size: .
v_call: TRBV18
j_call: TRBJ2-3
cdr3_length: 13

cdr3_aa: CAITSVNTGELFF
clone_size: .
v_call: TRBV10-3
j_call: TRBJ2-2
cdr3_length: 13

cdr3_aa: CASSEDRGHMNTEAFF
clone_size: .
v_call: TRBV7-9
j_call: TRBJ1-1
cdr3_length: 16

cdr3_aa: CASSFNRGNTEAFF
clone_size: .
v_call: TRBV7-2
j_call: TRBJ1-1
cdr3_length: 14

cdr3_aa: CASSQAPSGGIRKETQYF
clone_size: .
v_call: TRBV3-1/TRBV3-2
j_call: TRBJ2-5
cdr3_length: 18

cdr3_aa: CASSPGGSTEAFF
clone_size: .
v_call: TRBV7-9
j_call: TRBJ1-1
cdr3_length: 13

cdr3_aa: CASSRISGQEDYGYTF
clone_size: .
v_call: TRBV4-1
j_call: TRBJ1-2
cdr3_length: 16

cdr3_aa: CASSRRTGQSNQPQHF
clone_size: few
v_call: TRBV19
j_call: TRBJ1-5
cdr3_length: 16

cdr3_aa: CATSRPRGMGWTEAFF
clone_size: .
v_call: TRBV15
j_call: TRBJ1-1
cdr3_length: 16

cdr3_aa: CSVGGSNYEQYF
clone_size: .
v_call: TRBV29-1
j_call: TRBJ2-7
cdr3_length: 12

cdr3_aa: CASSLLAGVNTGELFF
clone_size: .
v_call: TRBV7-2
j_call: TRBJ2-2
cdr3_length: 16

cdr3_aa: CASTPPSGGQYF
clone_size: .
v_call: TRBV28
j_call: TRBJ2-7
cdr3_length: 12

cdr3_aa: CASSVAPNGGGAGYTF
clone_size: .
v_call: TRBV9
j_call: TRBJ1-2
cdr3_length: 16

cdr3_aa: CASSQSGATQPQHF
clone_size: .
v_call: TRBV3-1/TRBV3-2
j_call: TRBJ1-5
cdr3_length: 14

cdr3_aa: CASSQDWGQGLIEAFF
clone_size: .
v_call: TRBV14
j_call: TRBJ1-1
cdr3_length: 16

cdr3_aa: CASIGQGAGQGYTF
clone_size: .
v_call: TRBV19
j_call: TRBJ1-2
cdr3_length: 14

cdr3_aa: CASSENSGIGNEQFF
clone_size: .
v_call: TRBV6-1
j_call: TRBJ2-1
cdr3_length: 15

cdr3_aa: CASSPQPLTSGSTIEQFF
clone_size: .
v_call: TRBV7-7
j_call: TRBJ2-1
cdr3_length: 18

cdr3_aa: CASSPWTGGNGEQYF
clone_size: once
v_call: TRBV7-2
j_call: TRBJ2-7
cdr3_length: 15